This T cell receptor beta chain was retrieved from a study of blood T cell repertoires in COVID-19. Study background: PBMCs, B-cell-depleted T cells, or T cells were the source of the cDNA or gDNA that made up the material.

The CDR3 runs 12 residues. In germline, CDR1 is LGHNA, CDR2 YNFKEQ. V was shortened by 4 bases and J by 5 bases, with 6 bases between the two germline ends. Original methodology: Estimated nucleated cell counts came from reference gene primer amplification. Method: immunoSEQ multiplex PCR; TCRdb's copy keeps in-frame clones and lacks some. The V and J calls and clone size come from that table; D and trimming were worked out from the DNA. The repertoire holds about 26,000 clones, with nearly 90% as singletons. The sequenced sample was peripheral blood. The TCR sequence derives from a man between 70 and 80 years old with acute or convalescent COVID-19. The gene calls are TRBV4-2 and TRBJ2-4; no definite D call. DNA of the CDR3: TGTGCCAGCAGCCTGGGCCAAAACATTCAGTACTTC. This sequence encodes CASSLGQNIQYF.